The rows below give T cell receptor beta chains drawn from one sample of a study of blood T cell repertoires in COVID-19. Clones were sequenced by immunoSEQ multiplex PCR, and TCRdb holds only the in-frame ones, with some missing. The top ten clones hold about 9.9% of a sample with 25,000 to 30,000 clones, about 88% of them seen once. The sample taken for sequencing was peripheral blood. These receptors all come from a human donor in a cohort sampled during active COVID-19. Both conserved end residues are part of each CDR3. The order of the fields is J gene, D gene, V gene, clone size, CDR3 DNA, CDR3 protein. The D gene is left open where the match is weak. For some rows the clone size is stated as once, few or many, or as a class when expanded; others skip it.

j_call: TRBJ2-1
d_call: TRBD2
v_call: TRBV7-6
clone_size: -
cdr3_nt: TGTGCCAGCAGCTTAGGTCGGGGGGGGCAAGGTGAGCAGTTCTTC
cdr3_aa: CASSLGRGGQGEQFF

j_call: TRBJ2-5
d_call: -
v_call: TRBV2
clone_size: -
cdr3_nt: TGTGCCAGCGCGAGCGGATTCCAAGAGACCCAGTACTTC
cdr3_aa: CASASGFQETQYF

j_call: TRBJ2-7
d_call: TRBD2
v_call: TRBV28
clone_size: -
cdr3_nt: TGTGCCAGCAGTACTACACCGGGACTAGCAACCTACGAGCAGTACTTC
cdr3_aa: CASSTTPGLATYEQYF

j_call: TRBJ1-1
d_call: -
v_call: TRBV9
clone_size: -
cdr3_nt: TGTGCCAGCGACCCCCGACAGCTTTTGAACACTGAAGCTTTCTTT
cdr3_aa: CASDPRQLLNTEAFF

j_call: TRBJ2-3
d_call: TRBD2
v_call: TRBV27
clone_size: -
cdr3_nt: TGTGCCAGCAGTCGACTAGCGGGCAACACAGATACGCAGTATTTT
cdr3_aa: CASSRLAGNTDTQYF

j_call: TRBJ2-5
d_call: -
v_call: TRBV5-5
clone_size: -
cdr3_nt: TGTGCCAGCAGCCCCCAGGCAGGAAGAGAGACCCAGTACTTC
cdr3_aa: CASSPQAGRETQYF

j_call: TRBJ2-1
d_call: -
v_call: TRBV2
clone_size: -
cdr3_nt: TGTGCCAGCATGGCTCGCGGGGAGCAGTTCTTC
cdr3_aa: CASMARGEQFF

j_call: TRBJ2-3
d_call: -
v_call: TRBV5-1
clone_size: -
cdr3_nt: TGCGCCAGCAGCTTGGGACAGATCACCTTCACAGATACGCAGTATTTT
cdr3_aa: CASSLGQITFTDTQYF

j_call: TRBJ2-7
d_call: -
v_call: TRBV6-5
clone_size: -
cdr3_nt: TGTGCCAGCAGTCCGGGACTCCAATACGAGCAGTACTTC
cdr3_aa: CASSPGLQYEQYF

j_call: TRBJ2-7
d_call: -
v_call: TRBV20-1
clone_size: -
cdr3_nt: TGCAGTGCTTCCAGCGGCCACGAGCAGTACTTC
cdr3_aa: CSASSGHEQYF

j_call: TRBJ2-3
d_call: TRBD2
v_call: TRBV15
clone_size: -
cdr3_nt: TGTGCCACCAGCAAAGGACTAGCGACAGATACGCAGTATTTT
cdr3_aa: CATSKGLATDTQYF

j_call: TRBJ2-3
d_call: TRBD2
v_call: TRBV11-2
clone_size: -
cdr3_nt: TGTGCCAGCAGCTTAGGACTAGCGGGAGATTACACAGATACGCAGTATTTT
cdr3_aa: CASSLGLAGDYTDTQYF

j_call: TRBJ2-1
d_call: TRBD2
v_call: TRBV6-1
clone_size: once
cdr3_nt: TGTGCCAGCAGTGCCACACCAGGGCGGGGGGGACCCCCGGGGGTTATCTTC
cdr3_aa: CASSATPGRGGPPGVIF

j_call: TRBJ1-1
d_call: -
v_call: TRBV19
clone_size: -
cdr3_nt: TGTGCCAGTAGTTTCCATTTATCGTCGGGCACTGAAGCTTTCTTT
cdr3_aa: CASSFHLSSGTEAFF

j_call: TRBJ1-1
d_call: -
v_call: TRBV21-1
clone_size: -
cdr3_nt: TGTGCCAGCAGCGCTCGGGACAGGGAAGGTCACGCTGAAGCTTTCTTT
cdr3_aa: CASSARDREGHAEAFF

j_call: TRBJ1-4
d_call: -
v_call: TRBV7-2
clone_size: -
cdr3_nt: TGTGCCAGCAGCCTAGGGCACACTGAAAAACTGTTTTTT
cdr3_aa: CASSLGHTEKLFF

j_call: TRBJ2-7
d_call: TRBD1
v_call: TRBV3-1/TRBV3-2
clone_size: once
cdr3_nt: TGTGCCAGCAGCCAAGCGCCAGGGGGAGAAGGGCAGTACTTC
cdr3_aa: CASSQAPGGEGQYF

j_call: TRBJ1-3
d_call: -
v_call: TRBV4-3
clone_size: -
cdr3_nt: TGCGCCAGCAGCCAAGGTAGAAACTCTGGAAACACCATATATTTT
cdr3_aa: CASSQGRNSGNTIYF

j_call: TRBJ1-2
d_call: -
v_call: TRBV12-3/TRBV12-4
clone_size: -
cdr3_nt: TGTGCCAGCAGTTACAGCGGCTATGGCTACACCTTC
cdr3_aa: CASSYSGYGYTF

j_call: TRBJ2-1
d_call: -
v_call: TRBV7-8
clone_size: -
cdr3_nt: TGTGCCAGCAGCCGTGGACAGAGCTCCTACAATGAGCAGTTCTTC
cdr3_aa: CASSRGQSSYNEQFF

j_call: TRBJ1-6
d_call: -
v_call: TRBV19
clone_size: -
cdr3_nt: TGTGCCAGTAGTATCGGTTTTACCTATAATTCACCCCTCCACTTT
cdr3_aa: CASSIGFTYNSPLHF

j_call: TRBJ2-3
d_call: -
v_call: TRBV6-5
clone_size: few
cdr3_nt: TGTGCCAGCAGCCACCCTCAGGCAGATACGCAGTATTTT
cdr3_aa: CASSHPQADTQYF

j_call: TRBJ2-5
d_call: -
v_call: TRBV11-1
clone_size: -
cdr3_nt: TGTGCCAGCAGCGGGGTAGCCCCCGGAGGGAGTGAGACCCAGTACTTC
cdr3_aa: CASSGVAPGGSETQYF

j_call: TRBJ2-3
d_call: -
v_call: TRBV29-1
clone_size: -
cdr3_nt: TGCAGCGTTGCCCGCGGCGGAACTAGCACAGATACGCAGTATTTT
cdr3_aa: CSVARGGTSTDTQYF

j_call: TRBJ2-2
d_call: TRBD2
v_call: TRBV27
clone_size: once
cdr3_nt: TGTGCCAGCAGTTTTTATTCTACTAGCGGCAACACCGGGGAGCTGTTTTTT
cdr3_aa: CASSFYSTSGNTGELFF

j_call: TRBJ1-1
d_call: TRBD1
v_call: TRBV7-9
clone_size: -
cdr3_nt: TGTGCCAGCAGCTCCGCAGGGGGGACTGAAGCTTTCTTT
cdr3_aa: CASSSAGGTEAFF

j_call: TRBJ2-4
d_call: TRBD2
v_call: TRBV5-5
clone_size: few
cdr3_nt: TGTGCCAGCAGCTTGGCCGGGAGGGGTGGGGCCAAAAACATTCAGTACTTC
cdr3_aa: CASSLAGRGGAKNIQYF

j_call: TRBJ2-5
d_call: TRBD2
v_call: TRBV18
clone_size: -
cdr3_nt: TGTGCCAGCTCACCAGGGAGCGGGGGAGAGACCCAGTACTTC
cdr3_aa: CASSPGSGGETQYF

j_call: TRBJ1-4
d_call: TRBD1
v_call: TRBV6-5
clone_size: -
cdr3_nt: TGTGCCAGCAGAGCGTTGACAGGGACCTCTGGAAAACTGTTTTTT
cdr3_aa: CASRALTGTSGKLFF

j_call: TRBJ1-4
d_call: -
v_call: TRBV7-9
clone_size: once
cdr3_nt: TGTGCCAGCAGCTTAGTCCCGAAGCGGGAAGGCGAAAAACTGTTTTTT
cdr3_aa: CASSLVPKREGEKLFF

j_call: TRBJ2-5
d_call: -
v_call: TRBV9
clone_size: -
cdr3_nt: TGTGCCAGCAGCGTAGGGGGCAGGGAAGAGACCCAGTACTTC
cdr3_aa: CASSVGGREETQYF

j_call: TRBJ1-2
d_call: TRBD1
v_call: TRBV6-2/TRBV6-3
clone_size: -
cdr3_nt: TGTGCCAGCAGTTTGGACAGGGGGCCGCATGGCTACACCTTC
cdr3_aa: CASSLDRGPHGYTF

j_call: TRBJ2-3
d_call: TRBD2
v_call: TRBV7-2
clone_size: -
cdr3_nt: TGTGCCAGCAGCTTCGGGGGGGCCTATGGAGATACGCAGTATTTT
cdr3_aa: CASSFGGAYGDTQYF

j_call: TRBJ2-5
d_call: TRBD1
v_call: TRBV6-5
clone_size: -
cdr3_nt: TGTGCCAGCAGCTACGGTGGGACAGGGGTCAGAGAGACCCAGTACTTC
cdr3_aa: CASSYGGTGVRETQYF

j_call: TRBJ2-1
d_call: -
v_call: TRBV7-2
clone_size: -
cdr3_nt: TGTGCCAGCAGCCTTCAGGGAAATGAGCAGTTCTTC
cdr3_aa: CASSLQGNEQFF

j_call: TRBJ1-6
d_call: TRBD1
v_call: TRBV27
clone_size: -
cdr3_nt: TGTGCCAGCAGCGCCGGGACAGGGGGCCCCGGGGTTAATTCACCCCTCCACTTT
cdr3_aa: CASSAGTGGPGVNSPLHF

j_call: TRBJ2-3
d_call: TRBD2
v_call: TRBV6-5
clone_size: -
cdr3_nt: TGTGCCAGCTGTCAAAACACGGGGGGGGCAGATACGCAGTATTTT
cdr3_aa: CASCQNTGGADTQYF

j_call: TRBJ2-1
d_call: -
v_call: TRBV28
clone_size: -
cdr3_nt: TGTGCCAGCAGTTTAACTGGGCTAGCGCTTCACAATGAGCAGTTCTTC
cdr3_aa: CASSLTGLALHNEQFF

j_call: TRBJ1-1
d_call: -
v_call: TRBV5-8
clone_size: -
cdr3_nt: TGTGCCAGCAACCCATTGGATGGGGGGGGCACTGAAGCTTTCTTT
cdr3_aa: CASNPLDGGGTEAFF

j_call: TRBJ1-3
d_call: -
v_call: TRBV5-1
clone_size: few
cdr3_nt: TGCGCCAGCAGCCCATCATCGGAGAGTCGAAACACCATATATTTT
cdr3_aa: CASSPSSESRNTIYF

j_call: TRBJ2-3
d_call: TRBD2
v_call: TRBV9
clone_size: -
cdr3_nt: TGTGCCAGCAGCACGGGACTAGCGGGGGGCACAGATACGCAGTATTTT
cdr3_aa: CASSTGLAGGTDTQYF

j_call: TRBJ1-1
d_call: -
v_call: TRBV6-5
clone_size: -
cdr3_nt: TGTGCCAGCAGTACCCGGGGGGCCCTGAACACTGAAGCTTTCTTT
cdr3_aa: CASSTRGALNTEAFF

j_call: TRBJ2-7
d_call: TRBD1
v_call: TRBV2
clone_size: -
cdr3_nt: TGTGCCAGCAGTTACGCGGGACAGGGGAGCTCCTACGAGCAGTACTTC
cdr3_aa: CASSYAGQGSSYEQYF

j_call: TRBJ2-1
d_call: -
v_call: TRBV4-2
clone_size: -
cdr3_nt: TGTGCCAGCAGCCAAGTCGCGGGGAGGAGCTCCTACAATGAGCAGTTCTTC
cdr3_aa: CASSQVAGRSSYNEQFF

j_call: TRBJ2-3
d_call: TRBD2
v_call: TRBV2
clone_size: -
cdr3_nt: TGTGCTTGCTGGCGGGGGTATGATACCACAGATACGCAGTATTTT
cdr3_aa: CACWRGYDTTDTQYF

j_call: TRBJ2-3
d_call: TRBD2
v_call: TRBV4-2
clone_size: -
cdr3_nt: TGTGCCAGCAGCCAAGATTTCGCGGGGGGAAGCACAGATACGCAGTATTTT
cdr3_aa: CASSQDFAGGSTDTQYF

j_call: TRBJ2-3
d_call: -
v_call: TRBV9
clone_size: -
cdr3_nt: TGTGCCAGCAGCTCTCGGACTGTCAGCGGAAACACAGATACGCAGTATTTT
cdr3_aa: CASSSRTVSGNTDTQYF

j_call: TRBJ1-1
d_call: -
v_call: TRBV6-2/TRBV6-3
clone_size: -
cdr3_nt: TGTGCCAGCAGTTTGGGGCCCCAGGGAATTGAAGCTTTCTTT
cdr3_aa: CASSLGPQGIEAFF

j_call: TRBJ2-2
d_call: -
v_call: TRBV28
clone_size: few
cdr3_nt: TGTGCCAGCAAACAGGGAATAATAGGGGAGCTGTTTTTT
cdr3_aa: CASKQGIIGELFF

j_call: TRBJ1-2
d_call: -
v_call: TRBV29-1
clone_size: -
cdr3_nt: TGCAGCGTTGAAACCACAGGGTTCTATGGCTACACCTTC
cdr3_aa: CSVETTGFYGYTF

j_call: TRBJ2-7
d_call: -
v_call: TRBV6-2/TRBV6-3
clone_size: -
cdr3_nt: TGTGCCAGCAGTTACTCTGGACAGAACTACGAGCAGTACTTC
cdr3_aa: CASSYSGQNYEQYF